The subject of this entry is one T cell receptor (beta chain). The target antigen is unknown. Cultured CD4+ T cell DNA underwent sequencing with the Oncomine TCR Beta short-read assay. The template was genomic DNA from cultured CD4+ T cells. TCRdb ran MiXCR on the PCR reads and lists one entry per CDR3 protein. The sample shows around 10,000 distinct CDR3 sequences, 40% of them seen only once. The data derive from a study of vaccination and CD4 T cells after COVID-19. In the study overall: Overlapping SARS-CoV-2, HCoV-NL63, HCoV-OC43 and HCoV-229E spike peptides stimulated the cells.

The treatment: roughly 11-day PBMC culture with coronavirus spike peptide pools or control peptides (ViraFEST assay). The unexposed donor gave CD4+ T cells before the COVID-19 pandemic (2011-2018). Where cell yield allowed, unexposed-donor CD4+ T cells were probed with SARS-CoV-2 S/N and four cold-coronavirus spikes. The CDR3 contains 14 residues. CDR1 is MDHEN and CDR2 is SYDVKM in the germline V gene. V was pared by 6 bases and J by 6 bases, with 15 bases between. The chain employs TRBV28 and TRBJ1-5, with D perhaps TRBD1 (6 bases). The TCR originated in a human donor in good health. The sequencing sample was made of CD4+ T cells from blood, cultured in vitro. In DNA form, the CDR3 reads TGTGCCAGCAGACGACAGGTTGCCGGTCAGCCCCAGCATTTT. Translation gives CASRRQVAGQPQHF.